The 2 T cell receptor beta chains listed next were all sequenced from one sample in a study of monozygotic twins with inflammatory bowel disease. Using the 5' RACE reads, TCRdb records one entry per CDR3 protein without DNA. Reported are around 380,000 distinct CDR3 sequences; the ten largest clones contain around 2.3%. Sequencing was performed on blood. The receptors come from a human donor with ulcerative colitis or Crohn's disease, or a healthy co-twin of an affected twin (not recorded which).

CDR3 protein: CASSEEAGQEKYGYTF. This chain joins TRBV9 and TRBJ1-2; TCRdb's D call, TRBD1, is unchecked because there is no DNA. The germline V gene has CDR1 SGDLS and CDR2 YYNGEE. The CDR3 consists of 16 residues.

V is TRBV7-2 and J is TRBJ2-3. The CDR3 is made up of 15 amino acids. Germline V CDR1 and CDR2: SGHTA, FQGNSA. The CDR3 region is CASSLYASSTDTQYF.